The sequence of this T cell receptor beta chain was determined in a study of T cells in women clearing cervical HPV infection. Study-level background: Donors had HPV16-related CIN3 or worse; 2 had invasive cancer. Blood came at first lesion visit for cases, post-clearance for controls.

A remark on this clone: The observed sequence ends 3 residues before the CDR3 terminus, with the missing tail filled in from the germline J gene.

immunoSEQ multiplex PCR used an average of roughly 1,100 ng genomic DNA. TCRdb's copy holds only in-frame clones and misses some; the assay was immunoSEQ multiplex PCR. This sample contains about 36,000 clones. The CDR3 is 12 amino acids. The V gene lost 2 bases and the J gene lost 6 bases, with 8 bases spanning the gap. Per germline, CDR1 KGHSH and CDR2 LQKENI. The chain combines TRBV18 with TRBJ2-7; tentatively, D is TRBD2 (5 bases). The TCR originated in a woman aged 18 to 75 with a cervical HPV16 infection that either progressed to CIN3+ or cleared (not recorded which). The source material was blood buffy coat. Incomplete CDR3 DNA: TGTGCCAGCTCACCAGGACTCACCGAG. Its translation: CASSPGLTE. The full CDR3 protein is CASSPGLTEQYF.